Listed below are T cell receptor beta chains from one sample, sequenced in a study of neurological immune-mediated disorders. Via MiXCR, TCRdb re-called the 5' RACE reads, giving one row per CDR3 protein. The sample holds about 66,000 distinct CDR3 sequences, nearly 3.5% seen once. Sequenced sample: PBMCs. The receptors come from a middle-aged man with multiple sclerosis. The CDR3 runs from the conserved cysteine through the conserved F or W. A D gene is named only where the DNA matches it firmly. Not every row has a clone size; where given, it reads once, few, many or a size class.

j_call v_call d_call cdr3_length clone_size cdr3_nt cdr3_aa
TRBJ1-3 TRBV6-5 NA 14 many TGTGCCAGCTCCAGTAGAGTCTCTGGAAACACCATATATTTT CASSSRVSGNTIYF
TRBJ2-7 TRBV5-1 NA 13 many TGCGCCAGCAGCCTACGGACGGGGCGTGAGCAGTACTTC CASSLRTGREQYF
TRBJ1-1 TRBV5-1 TRBD1 14 many TGCGCCAGCAGCTTGGAGACAGGGCAGACTGAAGCTTTCTTT CASSLETGQTEAFF
TRBJ1-2 TRBV10-3 TRBD1 16 many TGTGCCATCAGTGAGTTAGGCCAAGGGACAGGGGTTGGCTACACCTTC CAISELGQGTGVGYTF
TRBJ1-5 TRBV5-1 NA 15 many TGCGCCAGCAGCTTGACTCCGGAGGGTAATCAGCCCCAGCATTTT CASSLTPEGNQPQHF
TRBJ1-5 TRBV20-1 NA 13 many TGCAGTGCTAGAGGCTCCGGAGGACAGCCCCAGCATTTT CSARGSGGQPQHF
TRBJ2-1 TRBV20-1 TRBD2 16 many TGCAGTGCTAGAGATCGGAATAGCGGGAACTACAATGAGCAGTTCTTC CSARDRNSGNYNEQFF
TRBJ1-2 TRBV14 NA 13 many TGTGCCAGCAGCCGAACAGCTAACTATGGCTACACCTTC CASSRTANYGYTF
TRBJ1-5 TRBV20-1 TRBD1 14 many TGCAGTGCTAGAGGTCTAACAGGGGATCAGCCCCAGCATTTT CSARGLTGDQPQHF
TRBJ1-5 TRBV27 NA 17 many TGTGCCAGCAGCCCACTCATAGGGTCTTATAGCAATCAGCCCCAGCATTTT CASSPLIGSYSNQPQHF
TRBJ2-1 TRBV20-1 TRBD2 15 many TGCAGTGCTAGCGGGCTAGCGGGGATCTACAATGAGCAGTTCTTC CSASGLAGIYNEQFF
TRBJ2-5 TRBV25-1 TRBD1 14 many TGTGCCAGCAGCCGGACAGGGGTGAGGGAGACCCAGTACTTC CASSRTGVRETQYF
TRBJ1-5 TRBV20-1 TRBD1 17 many TGCAGTGCTAGTTCCGGAAGGGGGCGAGGGAGCAATCAGCCCCAGCATTTT CSASSGRGRGSNQPQHF
TRBJ2-7 TRBV16 NA 14 many TGTGCCAGCAGGCCTTCAGGGGCCCTTAGCGAGCAGTACTTC CASRPSGALSEQYF
TRBJ1-5 TRBV7-2 TRBD1 14 many TGTGCCAGCAGCAAGACAGGGAATTACCAGCCCCAGCATTTT CASSKTGNYQPQHF
TRBJ2-5 TRBV5-1 TRBD2 16 NA TGCGCCAGCAGCTTGGCCCAGCGGGAGGGGGGAGAGACCCAGTACTTC CASSLAQREGGETQYF
TRBJ2-7 TRBV7-6 NA 14 many TGTGCCAGCAGCTTAGCGTTCCGAGTAGGGGAGCAGTACTTC CASSLAFRVGEQYF
TRBJ2-2 TRBV5-1 TRBD2 17 many TGCGCCAGCAGCTTCCTAGCGGGGGTTTCGAACACCGGGGAGCTGTTTTTT CASSFLAGVSNTGELFF
TRBJ1-4 TRBV9 NA 13 many TGTGCCAGCAGCGTAGGTTACAGCGAAAAACTGTTTTTT CASSVGYSEKLFF
TRBJ1-6 TRBV7-8 NA 14 many TGTGCCAGCAGCTTAGGATCCGTTAATTCACCCCTCCACTTT CASSLGSVNSPLHF
TRBJ2-2 TRBV7-8 NA 14 many TGTGCCAGCAACCCCCATCGGGTCCCCGGGGAGCTGTTTTTT CASNPHRVPGELFF
TRBJ2-3 TRBV6-5 TRBD2 14 many TGTGCCAGCAGTACTAGCGGGAGAACAGATACGCAGTATTTT CASSTSGRTDTQYF
TRBJ2-1 TRBV7-9 TRBD2 15 once TGTGCCAGCAGCAGGACTAGCGGGGAGTACAATGAGCAGTTCTTC CASSRTSGEYNEQFF
TRBJ2-5 TRBV5-1 TRBD2 16 many TGCGCCAGCAGCCCCGGAGGGCTAGCGGGGGCGGAGACCCAGTACTTC CASSPGGLAGAETQYF
TRBJ2-3 TRBV12-3/TRBV12-4 NA 13 many TGTGCCAGCAGATTAAACCCCACAGATACGCAGTATTTT CASRLNPTDTQYF
TRBJ2-2 TRBV20-1 NA 13 many TGCAGTGCTAGTAGGACTTCCACCGGGGAGCTGTTTTTT CSASRTSTGELFF
TRBJ2-3 TRBV20-1 NA 16 many TGCAGTGCTAGAGATCCCCGGGGGGCTGTGACAGATACGCAGTATTTT CSARDPRGAVTDTQYF
TRBJ1-1 TRBV5-1 NA 13 many TGCGCCAGCACCTCCCCGGGGCGGACTGAAGCTTTCTTT CASTSPGRTEAFF
TRBJ1-4 TRBV29-1 NA 13 many TGCAGCGTTCACGACAGGATGGGTGAAAAACTGTTTTTT CSVHDRMGEKLFF
TRBJ2-3 TRBV5-5 NA 15 many TGTGCCAGCAGCTTGGCGGGGAGCTACACAGATACGCAGTATTTT CASSLAGSYTDTQYF
TRBJ1-1 TRBV6-5 NA 16 few TGTGCCAGCAGTTACTCGATTTCCGGACTAAACACTGAAGCTTTCTTT CASSYSISGLNTEAFF